One and the same sample provided the 25 T cell receptor beta chains below, sequenced in a study of blood T cell repertoires in COVID-19. This table comes from immunoSEQ multiplex PCR, and its TCRdb copy is limited to in-frame clones, with some not included. Found here are more than 300,000 clones, roughly 90% of them singletons; the top ten hold roughly 6.5%. The source material was peripheral blood. Receptors were obtained from a man younger than 35 who had recovered from COVID-19.

This clone was found once. The chain carries TRBV13 and TRBJ1-2; D is perhaps TRBD1 (6 bases). CDR1 and CDR2 (germline): PRHDT, FYEKMQ (reference sequence). This CDR3 comprises 13 residues. The V and J ends lost 4 bases and 7 bases respectively, with 13 bases between them. The CDR3 DNA reads as TGTGCCAGCAGCTCTAGGGGGTTAAGTGGCTACACCTTC. Amino acid sequence: CASSSRGLSGYTF.

J is TRBJ2-1 and V is TRBV10-3, with 7 bases identical to TRBD1. The ends lost 3 bases at V and 5 bases at J; junction bases unmatched: 4. The germline V gene has CDR1 ENHRY and CDR2 SYGVKD. The CDR3 spans 14 residues. For the CDR3, the DNA is TGTGCCATCAGTGAAGGGACAGACCACAATGAGCAGTTCTTC. This encodes CAISEGTDHNEQFF.

This sequence joins TRBV12-5 and TRBJ1-2; TRBD1 is a possible D gene (6 bases). V was shortened by 1 base and J by 2 bases, with 11 bases between the two germline ends. CDR3 length: 15 amino acids. Germline CDR1 is LGHNT and CDR2 is FRNRAP. The CDR3 spells CASGLAPRGNYGYTF. CDR3 nucleotides: TGTGCTAGTGGTTTGGCTCCCAGGGGAAACTATGGCTACACCTTC. Full variable domain (outside the CDR3, taken from reference TRBV12-5 and TRBJ1-2): DARVTQTPRHKVTEMGQEVTMRCQPILGHNTVFWYRQTMMQGLELLAYFRNRAPLDDSGMPKDRFSAEMPDATLATLKIQPSEPRDSAVYFCASGLAPRGNYGYTFGSGTRLTVV.

The CDR3 spells CASSKPSGSSYNEQFF. The CDR3 region has the DNA TGTGCCAGTTCGAAGCCTAGCGGGAGTTCCTACAATGAGCAGTTCTTC. This chain joins TRBV19 and TRBJ2-1; 10 nucleotides match TRBD2. The CDR3 runs 16 residues. In germline, CDR1 is LNHDA, CDR2 SQIVND (reference sequence). With 8 bases clipped from V and 1 base from J, the junction kept 8 bases outside the gene matches.

Remarks on this clone: The same CDR3 arises from other DNA sequences in this sample as well. This chain links TRBV29-1 with TRBJ1-1, with 8 bases lining up with TRBD1. V trimming: 6 bases; J trimming: 2 bases; junction bases outside the gene matches: 5. There are 13 residues in the CDR3. Germline V gene sequence: CDR1 SQVTM, CDR2 ANQGSEA. CDR3 loop: CSVRQGSNTEAFF. The CDR3 DNA is TGCAGCGTCAGACAGGGGAGTAACACTGAAGCTTTCTTT.

Concerning this clone: Other DNA sequences in this specimen translate into the identical CDR3. The chain has TRBV27 and TRBJ1-5; D is possibly TRBD1 (5 bases). The CDR3 has 14 amino acids. V dropped 0 bases and J dropped 4 bases, with 7 bases sitting between them. CDR1 is MNHEY, CDR2 SMNVEV, per germline (reference sequence). The CDR3 sequence: CASSLSGGNQPQHF. The CDR3 bases are TGTGCCAGCAGTTTATCGGGGGGAAATCAGCCCCAGCATTTT.

This clone was observed once. V is TRBV6-2 or TRBV6-3 and J is TRBJ2-5; 9 bases match TRBD2. The CDR3 loop spans 14 amino acids. Germline CDR1 MNHEY, CDR2 SVGEGT. V gave up 2 bases and J gave up 4 bases; unmatched junction bases: 2. The CDR3 DNA follows: TGTGCCAGCAGTTACGCGGGGGGGCGAGAGACCCAGTACTTC. It encodes CASSYAGGRETQYF.

V gene TRBV7-9 combines with J gene TRBJ1-3, with D hard to call. From germline, CDR1 is SEHNR and CDR2 FQNEAQ (reference sequence). The length of the CDR3 is 15 residues. Trimming shortened V by 1 base and J by 4 bases, and 11 bases separated the two germline ends. As DNA, the CDR3 is TGTGCCAGCAGCTTAGAACCCGCGGGGGGAAACACCATATATTTT. Its translation is CASSLEPAGGNTIYF. Filled out from reference TRBV7-9 and TRBJ1-3, the complete variable domain reads DTGVSQNPRHKITKRGQNVTFRCDPISEHNRLYWYRQTLGQGPEFLTYFQNEAQLEKSRLLSDRFSAERPKGSFSTLEIQRTEQGDSAMYLCASSLEPAGGNTIYFGEGSWLTVV.

The chain joins TRBV3-1 (or the pseudogene TRBV3-2) to TRBJ1-6; 9 bases fit TRBD1. Germline-derived CDR1 and CDR2 are LGHDT and YNNKEL (reference sequence). J gave up 11 bases and V 4 bases, and 12 bases lay outside the gene matches. The CDR3 covers 16 residues. The CDR3 loop is CASSLRTGAVFTPLHF. In nucleotides, the CDR3 is TGTGCCAGCAGCCTTCGGACAGGGGCTGTTTTTACACCCCTCCACTTT.

A single count supports this clone. This sequence joins TRBV9 and TRBJ2-7; 9 positions match TRBD1. The CDR3 spans 15 residues. Trimming removed 0 bases from V and 3 bases from J; junction bases left unmatched: 4. From germline, CDR1 is SGDLS and CDR2 YYNGEE. As DNA, the CDR3 is TGTGCCAGCAGCGTAGAGGGACAGGGTAACTACGAGCAGTACTTC. Encoded protein: CASSVEGQGNYEQYF.

This chain connects TRBV20-1 to TRBJ2-4, with D possibly being TRBD1 (6 bases). Germline CDR1 reads DFQATT; CDR2 reads SNEGSKA (reference sequence). Trimming shortened V by 3 bases and J by 11 bases, and 14 bases separated the two germline ends. The CDR3 contains 12 residues. The CDR3 sequence is CSASTTGVVQYF. The CDR3 coding sequence is TGCAGTGCTAGTACGACAGGTGTCGTTCAGTACTTC.

This chain connects TRBV4-3 to TRBJ1-6; 7 positions match TRBD1. CDR3 length: 15 amino acids. The germline CDR1 and CDR2 sequences are LGHNA and YSLEER. V gave up 1 base and J gave up 9 bases; unmatched junction bases: 6. CDR3: CASSQGGGAGSPLHF. The CDR3 bases are TGCGCCAGCAGCCAAGGAGGGGGCGCAGGTTCACCCCTCCACTTT.

The chain recombines TRBV7-2 with TRBJ2-7, with D possibly TRBD1 on 6 matching bases. Germline V gene data show CDR1 as SGHTA and CDR2 as FQGNSA. The ends were cut back, 5 bases at V and 0 bases at J, with 17 bases in the middle. The CDR3 contains 16 residues. CDR3 sequence: CASSPVGTQPSYEQYF. In nucleotides, the CDR3 is TGTGCCAGCAGCCCCGTGGGGACACAACCCTCCTACGAGCAGTACTTC.

The chain recombines TRBV15 with TRBJ2-5; a weak D match, TRBD2 (6 bases). The V end lost 5 bases, the J end lost 1 base, and 14 bases lay between the germline ends. In germline, CDR1 is LNHNV, CDR2 YYDKDF (reference sequence). The CDR3 totals 15 residues. The CDR3 sequence: CATSAPYGGQETQYF. For the CDR3, the DNA is TGTGCCACCAGCGCTCCCTACGGGGGCCAAGAGACCCAGTACTTC.

V usage is TRBV2 and J usage is TRBJ2-2; 8 bases agree with TRBD1. The CDR3 is 13 residues long. Germline CDR1 and CDR2: SNHLY and FYNNEI. The junction had 3 bases not matched to a gene; V was cut back by 5 bases and J by 7 bases. The CDR3 DNA reads TGTGCCAGCAGTCGGACAGGGTTCGGGGAGCTGTTTTTT. Translated, it gives CASSRTGFGELFF. Combining the CDR3 with reference TRBV2 and TRBJ2-2 gives the whole variable domain EPEVTQTPSHQVTQMGQEVILRCVPISNHLYFYWYRQILGQKVEFLVSFYNNEISEKSEIFDDQFSVERPDGSNFTLKIRSTKLEDSAMYFCASSRTGFGELFFGEGSRLTVL.

This chain links TRBV5-4 with TRBJ2-2; TRBD2 matches 11 bases. The J segment lost 2 bases and the V segment lost 4 bases, leaving 4 bases of the junction unmatched. Germline V gives CDR1 SGHNT, CDR2 YYREEE (reference sequence). The CDR3 contains 16 residues. The CDR3 protein is CASSPTSGGNTGELFF. The DNA for the CDR3 is TGTGCCAGCAGCCCTACTAGCGGGGGTAACACCGGGGAGCTGTTTTTT.

The chain employs TRBV15 and TRBJ2-3; D gene uncertain. Trimming took 4 bases from V and 11 from J, leaving 13 bases between them. CDR1 is LNHNV, CDR2 YYDKDF, per germline (reference sequence). The CDR3 totals 12 residues. The CDR3 sequence: CATSTREMRQYF. For the CDR3, the DNA is TGTGCCACCAGCACTCGCGAGATGAGGCAGTATTTT.

The CDR3 spells CASSPEEGNTEAFF. CDR3 nucleotide sequence: TGCGCCAGCAGCCCCGAGGAGGGTAACACTGAAGCTTTCTTT. The rearrangement uses TRBV5-1 and TRBJ1-1; the D is unclear. The ends were cut back, 4 bases at V and 2 bases at J, with 12 bases in the middle. Germline CDR1 and CDR2: SGHRS and YFSETQ. CDR3 length: 14 residues.

J is TRBJ2-3 and V is TRBV6-1, with 9 bases identical to TRBD2. The CDR3 loop spans 15 amino acids. CDR1 is MNHNS, CDR2 SASEGT, per germline. After removal of 3 bases from V and 3 bases from J, the junction contained 4 bases not matched to a gene. CDR3 loop: CASSDIAGATDTQYF. The CDR3 DNA is TGTGCCAGCAGTGATATAGCGGGGGCGACAGATACGCAGTATTTT.

This sequence joins TRBV1 and TRBJ2-7; the DNA was not compared with TRBD2, the D call given in the table. TRBV1 is annotated as a pseudogene. The CDR3 totals 16 residues. The CDR3 DNA follows: TGCACCAGCAGCCAAGTACCAGCGGGAGCGAAGTACGAGCAGTACTTC. Translation gives CTSSQVPAGAKYEQYF.

The chain carries TRBV10-3 and TRBJ2-3; D possibly corresponds to TRBD1 (5 bases). Trimming removed 4 bases from V and 2 bases from J, with 13 bases in between. The CDR3 runs to 15 residues. The germline V gene has CDR1 ENHRY and CDR2 SYGVKD. In nucleotides, the CDR3 is TGTGCCATCAGTGTTCAGGGTGAAAACACAGATACGCAGTATTTT. Translation: CAISVQGENTDTQYF.

V usage is TRBV5-6 and J usage is TRBJ2-2, with 12 bases lining up with TRBD1. The CDR3 consists of 15 residues. The trim removed 3 bases at V and 5 bases at J, leaving 2 bases unmatched. CDR1 is SGHDT, CDR2 YYEEEE, per germline. The CDR3 sequence: CASSWDRGLTGELFF. CDR3 in DNA: TGTGCCAGCAGCTGGGACAGGGGGCTGACCGGGGAGCTGTTTTTT.

The V call is TRBV14, the J call TRBJ2-5, with D perhaps TRBD2 (6 bases). Germline CDR1 and CDR2: SGHDN and FVKESK. Trimming cost V 4 bases and J 5 bases, with 8 bases left between them. The CDR3 totals 12 residues. The CDR3 is CASSRGVETQYF. DNA of the CDR3: TGTGCCAGCAGCCGGGGGGTCGAGACCCAGTACTTC. Combining the CDR3 with reference TRBV14 and TRBJ2-5 gives the whole variable domain EAGVTQFPSHSVIEKGQTVTLRCDPISGHDNLYWYRRVMGKEIKFLLHFVKESKQDESGMPNNRFLAERTGGTYSTLKVQPAELEDSGVYFCASSRGVETQYFGPGTRLLVL.

V is TRBV5-6 and J is TRBJ1-1; 7 nucleotides align to TRBD1. Germline CDR1 reads SGHDT; CDR2 reads YYEEEE. The J segment lost 5 bases and the V segment lost 4 bases, leaving 5 bases of the junction unmatched. This CDR3 contains 13 residues. The CDR3 is CASSGQVGTEAFF. The CDR3 region has the DNA TGTGCCAGCAGCGGACAGGTAGGGACTGAAGCTTTCTTT. The full variable domain, rest sourced from reference TRBV5-6 and TRBJ1-1, is DAGVTQSPTHLIKTRGQQVTLRCSPKSGHDTVSWYQQALGQGPQFIFQYYEEEERQRGNFPDRFSGHQFPNYSSELNVNALLLGDSALYLCASSGQVGTEAFFGQGTRLTVV.

The V gene is TRBV4-3, the J gene TRBJ2-5; a weak D match, TRBD2 (6 bases). This CDR3 spans 15 amino acids. Germline lookup yields CDR1 LGHNA and CDR2 YSLEER. Trimming pared 1 base from V and 3 bases from J, leaving 12 bases between. The chain's CDR3 is CASSQGPGGEETQYF. The CDR3 coding sequence is TGCGCCAGCAGCCAAGGTCCGGGCGGGGAAGAGACCCAGTACTTC.